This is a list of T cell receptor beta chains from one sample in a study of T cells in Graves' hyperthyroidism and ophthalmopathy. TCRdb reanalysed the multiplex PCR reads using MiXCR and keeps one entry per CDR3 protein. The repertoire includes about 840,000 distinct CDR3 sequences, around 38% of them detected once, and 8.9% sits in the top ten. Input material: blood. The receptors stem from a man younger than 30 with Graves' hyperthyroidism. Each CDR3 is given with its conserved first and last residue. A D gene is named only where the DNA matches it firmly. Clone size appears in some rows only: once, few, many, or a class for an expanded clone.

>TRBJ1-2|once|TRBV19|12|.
CASSIQGYGYTF
TGTGCCAGTAGTATCCAGGGCTATGGCTACACCTTC
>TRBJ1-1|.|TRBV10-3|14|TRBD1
CAISDGQGNTEAFF
TGTGCCATCAGTGATGGACAGGGGAACACTGAAGCTTTCTTT
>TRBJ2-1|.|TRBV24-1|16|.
CATSDPGRVSYNEQFF
TGTGCCACCAGTGACCCGGGACGCGTCTCCTACAATGAGCAGTTCTTC
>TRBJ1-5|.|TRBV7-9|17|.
CASSTAGVGPKDQPQHF
TGTGCCAGCAGCACGGCAGGGGTAGGTCCCAAGGATCAGCCCCAGCATTTT
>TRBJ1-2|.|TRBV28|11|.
CASSPGFLYTF
TGTGCCAGCAGTCCGGGATTCCTATACACCTTC
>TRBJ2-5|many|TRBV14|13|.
CASSQDPVGLQYF
TGTGCCAGCAGCCAAGATCCGGTCGGGTTGCAGTACTTC
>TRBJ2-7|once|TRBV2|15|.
CASSDIRTKAYEQYF
TGTGCCAGCAGTGATATCCGGACGAAAGCCTACGAGCAGTACTTC
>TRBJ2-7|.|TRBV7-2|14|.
CASSQVTEDYEQYF
TGTGCCAGCAGTCAAGTGACAGAGGACTACGAGCAGTACTTC
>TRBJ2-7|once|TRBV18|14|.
CASSPEDGPYEQYF
TGTGCCAGCTCACCAGAGGACGGCCCCTACGAGCAGTACTTC
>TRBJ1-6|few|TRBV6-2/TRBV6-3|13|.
CASSQRQNSPLHF
TGTGCCAGCAGTCAACGACAGAATTCACCCCTCCACTTT
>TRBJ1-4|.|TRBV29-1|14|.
CSASEGGSDEKLFF
TGCAGCGCCTCAGAAGGAGGGAGTGACGAAAAACTGTTTTTT
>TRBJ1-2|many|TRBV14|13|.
CASSLAPWTGYTF
TGTGCCAGCAGCCTGGCGCCTTGGACTGGCTACACCTTC
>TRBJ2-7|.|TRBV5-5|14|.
CASSPSSTSYEQYF
TGTGCCAGCAGCCCCAGCTCGACTTCCTACGAGCAGTACTTC
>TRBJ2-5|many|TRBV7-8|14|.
CASSPRTAQETQYF
TGTGCCAGCAGCCCCCGGACGGCCCAAGAGACCCAGTACTTC
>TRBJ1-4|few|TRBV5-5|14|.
CASSIGPTGEKLFF
TGTGCCAGCAGCATCGGACCGACGGGTGAAAAACTGTTTTTT
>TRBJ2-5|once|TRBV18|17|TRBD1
CASSWQWTSGGQETQYF
TGTGCCAGCTCATGGCAGTGGACCTCAGGGGGTCAAGAGACCCAGTACTTC
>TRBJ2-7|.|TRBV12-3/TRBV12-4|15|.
CASSFGPQGSYEQYF
TGTGCCAGCAGTTTCGGGCCGCAGGGGTCCTACGAGCAGTACTTC
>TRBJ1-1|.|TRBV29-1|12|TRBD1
CSHAGTGPEAFF
TGCAGCCATGCCGGGACAGGACCTGAAGCTTTCTTT
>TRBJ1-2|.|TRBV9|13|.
CASSPDLSGGYTF
TGTGCCAGCTCACCGGACCTTTCGGGTGGCTACACCTTC
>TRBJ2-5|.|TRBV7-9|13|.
CAGSLGGKETQYF
TGTGCCGGCAGCTTAGGAGGCAAAGAGACCCAGTACTTC
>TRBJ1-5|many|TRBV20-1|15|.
CSARAQEGGRQPQHF
TGCAGTGCTAGAGCTCAAGAGGGGGGCAGGCAGCCCCAGCATTTT
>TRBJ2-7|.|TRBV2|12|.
CASKRQAYEQYF
TGTGCCAGCAAAAGGCAAGCCTACGAGCAGTACTTC
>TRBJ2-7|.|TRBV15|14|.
CATSRDGGRGEQYF
TGTGCCACCAGCAGAGATGGGGGTCGGGGGGAGCAGTACTTC
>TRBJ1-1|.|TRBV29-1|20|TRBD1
CSVAPSGRVRQGDINTEAFF
TGCAGCGTCGCCCCATCGGGCCGGGTCAGGCAGGGGGATATTAACACTGAAGCTTTCTTT
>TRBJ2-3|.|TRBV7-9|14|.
CASSQGLSTDTQYF
TGTGCCAGCAGCCAGGGACTTAGCACAGATACGCAGTATTTT
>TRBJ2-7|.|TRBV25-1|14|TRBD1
CASSETRDRGEQYF
TGTGCCAGCAGTGAAACACGGGACAGGGGCGAGCAGTACTTC
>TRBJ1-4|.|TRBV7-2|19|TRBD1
CASSFTPRGNRGRVEKLFF
TGTGCCAGCAGCTTTACACCTAGGGGAAACAGGGGCCGCGTGGAAAAACTGTTTTTT
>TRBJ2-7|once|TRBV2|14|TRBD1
CASSGTGGRNEQYF
TGTGCCAGCAGTGGGACAGGGGGACGGAACGAGCAGTACTTC
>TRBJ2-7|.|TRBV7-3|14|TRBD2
CARSLMLAGGEQYF
TGTGCCAGAAGCCTTATGTTAGCGGGGGGCGAGCAGTACTTC
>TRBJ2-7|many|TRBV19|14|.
CASSPLPGTDEQYF
TGTGCCAGTAGTCCCCTCCCAGGAACGGACGAGCAGTACTTC
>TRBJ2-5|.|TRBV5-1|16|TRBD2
CASSDPGLAGGETQYF
TGCGCCAGCAGCGACCCGGGACTAGCGGGAGGAGAGACCCAGTACTTC
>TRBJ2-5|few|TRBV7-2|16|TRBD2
CASSQDIGLGTETQYF
TGTGCCAGCAGCCAAGATATTGGACTAGGGACGGAGACCCAGTACTTC
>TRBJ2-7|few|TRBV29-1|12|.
CSVFLGDLEQYF
TGCAGCGTTTTCCTGGGGGATTTGGAGCAGTACTTC
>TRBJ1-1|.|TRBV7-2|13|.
CASSLLAGGDAFF
TGTGCCAGCAGCCTCTTAGCGGGAGGGGATGCTTTCTTT
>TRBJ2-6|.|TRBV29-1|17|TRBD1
CSVEGLPGQTGANVLTF
TGCAGCGTTGAAGGCCTACCGGGACAGACTGGGGCCAACGTCCTGACTTTC
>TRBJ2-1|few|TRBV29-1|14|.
CSVEDGSSYNEQFF
TGCAGCGTTGAAGATGGGAGCTCCTACAATGAGCAGTTCTTC
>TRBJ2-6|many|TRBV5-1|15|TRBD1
CASSSGGSGANVLTF
TGCGCCAGCAGCTCAGGGGGCTCTGGGGCCAACGTCCTGACTTTC
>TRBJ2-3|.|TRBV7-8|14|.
CASSSTLSTDTQYF
TGTGCCAGCAGCTCGACCCTAAGCACAGATACGCAGTATTTT
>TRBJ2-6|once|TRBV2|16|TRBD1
CASSERGRGGANVLTF
TGTGCCAGCAGTGAAAGGGGGCGCGGTGGGGCCAACGTCCTGACTTTC
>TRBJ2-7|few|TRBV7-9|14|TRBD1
CASSYRGSTYEQYF
TGTGCCAGCAGCTACAGGGGGTCCACCTACGAGCAGTACTTC
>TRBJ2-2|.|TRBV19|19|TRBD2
CASSHPLGVAGGNTGELFF
TGTGCCAGCAGCCATCCGTTGGGGGTAGCGGGAGGCAACACCGGGGAGCTGTTTTTT
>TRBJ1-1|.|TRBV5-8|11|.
CASSYWGEAFF
TGTGCCAGCAGCTATTGGGGGGAAGCTTTCTTT
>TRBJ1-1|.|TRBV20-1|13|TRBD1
CSARRTGGAGAFF
TGCAGTGCTAGGAGGACAGGGGGCGCGGGAGCTTTCTTT
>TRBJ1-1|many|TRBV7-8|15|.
CASSPGRLMNTEAFF
TGTGCCAGCAGCCCCGGGAGGCTTATGAACACTGAAGCTTTCTTT
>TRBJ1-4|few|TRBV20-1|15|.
CSARDTGRAGEKLFF
TGCAGTGCTAGAGATACCGGCCGGGCTGGGGAAAAACTGTTTTTT
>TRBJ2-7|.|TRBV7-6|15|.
CASSFDSDSSYEQYF
TGTGCCAGCAGCTTTGACTCGGATTCTTCATACGAGCAGTACTTC
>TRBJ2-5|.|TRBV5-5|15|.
CASSQDPGSLETQYF
TGTGCCAGCAGCCAAGACCCAGGGTCGCTAGAGACCCAGTACTTC
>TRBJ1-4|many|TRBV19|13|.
CASSIREREKLFF
TGTGCCAGTAGTATAAGGGAACGTGAAAAACTGTTTTTT
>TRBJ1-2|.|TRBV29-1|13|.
CSVRRESNYGYTF
TGCAGCGTTCGTCGGGAATCTAACTATGGCTACACCTTC
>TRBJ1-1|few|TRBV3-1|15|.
CASSQAGTQNTEAFF
TGTGCCAGCAGCCAAGCCGGGACACAGAACACTGAAGCTTTCTTT
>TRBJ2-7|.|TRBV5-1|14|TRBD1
CASSLQGQDYEQYF
TGCGCCAGCAGCTTACAAGGACAGGACTACGAGCAGTACTTC
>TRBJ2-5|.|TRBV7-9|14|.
CASSQGLGAKTQYF
TGTGCCAGCAGCCAAGGACTTGGTGCGAAGACCCAGTACTTC
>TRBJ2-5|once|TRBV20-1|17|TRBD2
CSAAGTSGGAYQETQYF
TGCAGTGCTGCCGGGACTAGCGGGGGGGCCTATCAAGAGACCCAGTACTTC
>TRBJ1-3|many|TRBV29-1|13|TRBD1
CSATGAGGNTIYF
TGCAGCGCCACAGGGGCCGGTGGAAACACCATATATTTT
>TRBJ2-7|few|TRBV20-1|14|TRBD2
CSAELAGGTYEQYF
TGCAGTGCTGAGCTAGCGGGGGGAACCTACGAGCAGTACTTC
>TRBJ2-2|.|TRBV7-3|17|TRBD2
CASSFGVAGARGGELFF
TGTGCCAGCAGCTTTGGCGTAGCGGGGGCCCGAGGCGGGGAGCTGTTTTTT
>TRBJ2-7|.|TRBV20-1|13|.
CSALLVKDYEQYF
TGCAGTGCCCTACTAGTGAAAGACTACGAGCAGTACTTC
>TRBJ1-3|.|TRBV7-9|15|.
CASSPRSPSGNTMYF
TGTGCCAGCAGCCCTAGGAGCCCCTCTGGAAACACCATGTATTTT